This T cell receptor beta chain was sequenced in a study of blood T cells in healthy people across ages (dated by TCRdb to 2015 to 2017). With regard to the full study: Template switching captured roughly one uniquely barcoded TCR beta cDNA molecule per two T cells in model experiments. Age-related changes in TCR beta repertoire diversity were measured in the study by deep sequencing normalized with unique cDNA molecular identifiers. Four age groups were formed from the donors: young (average approximately 16 years), middle-aged (approximately 41), aged (approximately 60) and long-lived (around 80). For two donors (one aged 18 to 29 and one aged 80 or older), the study analyzed two additional independent replicas of 1 million unique cDNA reads from the same blood draw. General findings and caveats noted by the study authors: Because donor CMV infection status was unknown, age-related changes in expanded clonotypes were potentially confounded. Observed TCR beta diversity per million T cells fell roughly linearly with age, and a significant reduction was already apparent by age roughly 41. Total diversity estimates from one million sequenced T cells were considered lower bounds and underestimates. Since profiling was done on bulk unsorted PBMCs, naive and antigen-experienced compartments could not be conclusively compared. Observed TCR beta diversity correlated strongly with the percentage of naive T cells measured by flow cytometry. The long-lived group showed more naive CD4+ T cells, fewer expanded clones and increased TCR diversity than the aged group, suggesting age selection.

This clonotype was seen many times. Its antigen is not yet known. No qualities accompany the bases; no much larger clone lies one base away. Systemically healthy Caucasian individuals from Russia, 39 in total and aged roughly 6 to 90 years, were included as donors. Each donor gave about 9.7 milliliters of peripheral blood, drawn into EDTA-treated Vacutainer tubes. Ficoll-Paque density-gradient centrifugation was used to isolate PBMCs, with at least 6 million obtained per sample. Total RNA, at least 6 micrograms per sample, was extracted from PBMCs with Trizol reagent. The percentages of naive CD45RAhigh/CD27high T cells were determined by flow cytometry on a PBMC aliquot from every donor. Libraries were prepared through 5' RACE. The reads were generated on an Illumina HiSeq 2500. A second PCR of about 7 to 12 cycles was performed with a sample-barcoded 5' primer and a J-beta primer mix. A unique molecular identifier was introduced onto each TCR beta cDNA molecule by a template-switch 5' adaptor carrying 12 random nucleotides. Each sample yielded at least 3 million CDR3-containing paired-end reads. All of the RNA was converted into first-strand cDNA using the Mint cDNA synthesis kit, with a TRBC-specific oligonucleotide serving as the primer. All cDNA was treated with uracil-DNA glycosylase and then went through a first 18-cycle PCR with the universal primers M1SS and BC2_uni_R. In the authors' own workflow: Normalization of each sample was performed by random selection of 1 million high-quality reads, each carrying a distinct molecular identifier. Instead of being binned into consensus sequences, reads with shared molecular identifiers were discarded. CDR3 identification, clonotype clustering and error correction used MiTCR with a Q25 quality threshold and the strictest error-elimination algorithm. A nonparametric unseen species model with Euler transformation was used to estimate a lower bound on total TCR beta diversity. TCRdb itself trimmed the public reads at Q25 with fastp, ran MiXCR and retained productive beta chains. Each CDR3 protein appears once, grouped with its most common genes and DNA. TCRdb, rather than the study authors, made the V and J calls. In this sample the table shows around 780,000 distinct CDR3 sequences, 20% to 30% of which occur a single time. The top ten hold around 2.9% of the sample.

The CDR3 spans 13 residues, from the cysteine through the phenylalanine. The retained sequence is limited to the CDR3, 39 bases, with the frame set at the first base. Via the germline V gene (reference sequence), CDR1 is SEHNR and CDR2 FQNEAQ. V lost 1 base and J lost 5 bases; the stretch between them is 8 bases long. These records were also assigned to another study, of T cells of mothers and their children. According to the second study: Nine systemically healthy Caucasian individuals served as donors, namely three mothers together with their six children. cDNA synthesis used all of the extracted RNA, with roughly 1.5 ug of RNA in each 15 ul reaction. In the second PCR, sample barcodes and 2-4 random nucleotides were introduced via the M1S primer. Over 9 million TCR beta CDR3 reads came from each mother, compared with several million reads from each child. Thymic selection shapes the output of TCR recombination in a similar way in related and unrelated pairs, and inherited differences have a minor effect. Related mother-child pairs always showed normalized repertoire overlap that was slightly higher than in unrelated mother-child pairs, though the difference was never significant. No persistent microchimeric T cell clones were found, with a detection sensitivity of approximately 110 clones per million clonotypes. In the study, deep NGS was used to compare the TCR beta repertoires of mothers and children, and features distinguishing related mother-child pairs from unrelated individuals were sought. On average, the children were roughly 11 +/- 4 years old, while the mothers were approximately 41 +/- 4 years old. After adapters were ligated using NEBNext reagents, the libraries underwent 100+100 nt paired-end sequencing on an Illumina HiSeq 2000. To prevent cross-contamination, the mother and child libraries were prepared one month apart and sequenced in separate runs. Between about 500,000 and 2,100,000 distinct TCR beta clonotypes were identified per donor. Naive TCR beta clonotypes were estimated from low-frequency clonotypes matched to each donor's FACS-determined naive share, without sorting.

This receptor was taken from a boy younger than 18 in good health. The rearrangement joined TRBV7-9 to TRBJ1-1; the D gene is not confidently resolved. The specimen sequenced was blood. The CDR3 region reads CASSLVSGTEAFF. The nucleotide sequence reads as follows: TGTGCCAGCAGCTTAGTTTCTGGGACTGAAGCTTTCTTT. When the CDR3 is completed using the reference TRBV7-9 and TRBJ1-1 genes on either side, the full variable domain is DTGVSQNPRHKITKRGQNVTFRCDPISEHNRLYWYRQTLGQGPEFLTYFQNEAQLEKSRLLSDRFSAERPKGSFSTLEIQRTEQGDSAMYLCASSLVSGTEAFFGQGTRLTVV.